This is a list of T cell receptor beta chains from one sample in a study of OX40 agonist ivuxolimab in advanced cancers. TCRdb's table, derived via immunoSEQ multiplex PCR, lists solely in-frame clones and lacks some. The repertoire holds 77,000 or so clones, with less than 95% as singletons. The sample in question was CD4+ or CD8+ T cells sorted from blood, obtained in a trial of the OX40 agonist ivuxolimab. The receptors originated from an adult with an advanced solid tumor such as melanoma, head and neck, liver or kidney cancer. The conserved cysteine and the conserved F or W are not part of the CDR3 here. The size of a clone is reported for some rows only, either as once, few or many, or as a class for expanded clones.

v_call clone_size cdr3_aa
TRBV7-9 few ASSGHSGELF
TRBV7-6 once ASSLGWGSDNEKLF
TRBV7-3 - ASSFGGSYEQY
TRBV4-3 - ASSQWAREPGELF
TRBV4-1 - ASSQWTGGSDTEAF
TRBV11-2 - ASSSPGDTYTGELF
TRBV4-3 - ASSQAGPTDGELF
TRBV6-5 - ASSPGSPTDTQY
TRBV15 - ATSRGRGYEQY
TRBV6-1 once ASSETSSYNSPLH
TRBV9 - ASSVERQGVGYGYT
TRBV6-5 - ASSYSPTGELF
TRBV5-6 - ASSPGLAVPSYEQY
TRBV7-9 - ASSLESQPQH
TRBV5-5 - ASSLGSSYEQY
TRBV13 - ASRGGGRLSNYGYT
TRBV5-6 - ASSRNGLGLDTQY
TRBV7-8 - ASSLYAVTSEQY
TRBV11-2 - ASSLTGQGEIQETQY
TRBV10-3 once AISGQPYEQY
TRBV11-2 - ASSLGGGSYNEQF
TRBV19 - ASSDSGGVDEQY
TRBV4-1 - ASSQSYNEQF